One T cell receptor (beta chain) is described in this entry. This specimen belongs to a study of T cells expressing NK-cell markers. Germline V CDR1 and CDR2: LGHNA, YNFKEQ. This CDR3 is 15 amino acids long. TCRdb reprocessed the 5' RACE reads and stores each CDR3 protein as one record, lacking DNA. The sample's table shows some 600,000 distinct CDR3 sequences. This clonotype was obtained from a man aged 18 to 29 in good health. The chain combines TRBV4-2 with TRBJ1-5. What was sequenced was blood T cells: a sorted CD56 or NKG2C T cell subset, CD4+ or CD8+ T cells, or bulk PBMC T cells (not recorded which). The CDR3 here is CASSQEVDSNQPQHF.